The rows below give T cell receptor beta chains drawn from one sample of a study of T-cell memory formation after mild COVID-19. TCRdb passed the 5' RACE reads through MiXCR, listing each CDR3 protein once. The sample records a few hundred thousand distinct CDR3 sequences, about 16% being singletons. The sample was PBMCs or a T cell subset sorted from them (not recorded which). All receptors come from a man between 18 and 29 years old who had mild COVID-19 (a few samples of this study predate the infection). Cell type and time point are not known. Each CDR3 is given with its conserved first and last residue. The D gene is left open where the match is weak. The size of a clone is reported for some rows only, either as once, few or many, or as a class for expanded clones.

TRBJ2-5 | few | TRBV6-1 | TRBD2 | CASPGLARGGETQYF | TGTGCCAGCCCGGGACTAGCGAGGGGGGGAGAGACCCAGTACTTC
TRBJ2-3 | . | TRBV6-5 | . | CASSYSGVRDTQYF | TGTGCCAGCAGTTACTCCGGGGTTCGGGATACGCAGTATTTT
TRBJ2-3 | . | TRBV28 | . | CASSPGLAFTDTQYF | TGTGCCAGCAGTCCAGGGTTGGCCTTCACAGATACGCAGTATTTT
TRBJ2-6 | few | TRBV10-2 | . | CASSEPISGANVLTF | TGCGCCAGCAGTGAACCTATCTCTGGGGCCAACGTCCTGACTTTC
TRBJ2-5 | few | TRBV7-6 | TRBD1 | CASSLDRARETQYF | TGTGCCAGCAGCCTGGACAGGGCCAGAGAGACCCAGTACTTC
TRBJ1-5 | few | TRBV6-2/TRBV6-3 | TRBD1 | CASSSRTGNNQPQHF | TGTGCCAGCAGTTCGCGGACAGGGAACAATCAGCCCCAGCATTTT
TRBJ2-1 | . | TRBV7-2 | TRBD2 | CASSLGPSGGYEQFF | TGTGCCAGCAGCTTGGGGCCTAGCGGGGGGTATGAGCAGTTCTTC
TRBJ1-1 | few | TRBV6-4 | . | CASIASVGGPLRMNTEAFF | TGTGCCAGCATCGCCTCCGTTGGGGGGCCCCTTAGGATGAACACTGAAGCTTTCTTT
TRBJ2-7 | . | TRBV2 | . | CASSAGETTEQYF | TGTGCCAGCTCTGCTGGGGAGACGACCGAGCAGTACTTC
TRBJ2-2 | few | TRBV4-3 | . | CASSQEPLNTGELFF | TGCGCCAGCAGCCAAGAACCGCTGAACACCGGGGAGCTGTTTTTT
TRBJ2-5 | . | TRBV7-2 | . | CASSMTGYGTQYF | TGTGCCAGCAGCATGACAGGTTATGGGACCCAGTACTTC
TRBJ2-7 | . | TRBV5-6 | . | CASSRRDGYEQYF | TGTGCCAGCAGCCGCCGGGACGGCTACGAGCAGTACTTC
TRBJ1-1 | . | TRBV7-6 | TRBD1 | CASSFLKGAVTEAFF | TGTGCCAGCAGCTTTTTAAAGGGGGCAGTCACTGAAGCTTTCTTT
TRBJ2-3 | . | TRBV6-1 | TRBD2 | CASRAGLLSTDTQYF | TGTGCCAGCAGAGCGGGACTCCTTAGCACAGATACGCAGTATTTT
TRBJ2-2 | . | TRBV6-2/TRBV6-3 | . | CASEGTGELFF | TGTGCCAGCGAGGGTACCGGGGAGCTGTTTTTT
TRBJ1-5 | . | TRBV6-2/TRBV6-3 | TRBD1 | CASKPETGTGDQPQHF | TGTGCCAGCAAGCCTGAGACGGGGACAGGCGATCAGCCCCAGCATTTT
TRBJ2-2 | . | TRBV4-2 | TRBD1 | CASSLTGQGVPGELFF | TGTGCCAGCAGCCTTACAGGACAGGGAGTACCCGGGGAGCTGTTTTTT
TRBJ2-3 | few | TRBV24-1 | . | CATSDNRPAVNTDTQYF | TGTGCCACCAGTGATAATAGACCGGCCGTCAACACAGATACGCAGTATTTT
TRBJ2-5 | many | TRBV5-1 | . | CASSLWGFQETQYF | TGCGCCAGCAGCTTGTGGGGGTTTCAAGAGACCCAGTACTTC
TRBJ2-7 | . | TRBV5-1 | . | CASRPTPSSSYEQYF | TGCGCCAGCAGACCAACTCCATCATCGTCCTACGAGCAGTACTTC
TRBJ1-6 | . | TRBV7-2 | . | CATGLGSGHNSPLHF | TGTGCCACCGGATTGGGGTCCGGCCATAATTCACCCCTCCACTTT
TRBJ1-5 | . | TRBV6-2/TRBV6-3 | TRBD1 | CASVDRVGQPQHF | TGTGCCAGCGTAGACAGGGTGGGACAGCCCCAGCATTTT
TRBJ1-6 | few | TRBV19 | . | CASSRDLPSGNSPLHF | TGTGCCAGTAGTAGGGATCTACCCTCGGGTAATTCACCCCTCCACTTT
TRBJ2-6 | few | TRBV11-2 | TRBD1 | CASSLVIGTGGKAGANVLTF | TGTGCCAGCAGCTTAGTAATTGGGACAGGGGGAAAGGCTGGGGCCAACGTCCTGACTTTC
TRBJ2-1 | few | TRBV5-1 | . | CASSLVGGLSVYNEQFF | TGCGCCAGCAGCTTGGTCGGGGGGCTGTCAGTCTACAATGAGCAGTTCTTC
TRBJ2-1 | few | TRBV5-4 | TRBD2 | CASSLDGLAGGYNEQFF | TGTGCCAGCAGCTTGGATGGACTAGCGGGGGGGTACAATGAGCAGTTCTTC
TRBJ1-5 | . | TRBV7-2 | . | CASSLWVSWSQPQHF | TGTGCCAGCAGCTTATGGGTTTCTTGGAGTCAGCCCCAGCATTTT
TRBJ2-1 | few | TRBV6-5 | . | CASMRGSYNEQFF | TGTGCCAGCATGCGGGGCTCCTACAATGAGCAGTTCTTC
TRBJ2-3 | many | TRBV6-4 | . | CASSANGARDTQYF | TGTGCCAGCAGTGCAAACGGGGCAAGAGATACGCAGTATTTT
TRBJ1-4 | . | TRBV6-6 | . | CASSYSAQFNEKLFF | TGTGCCAGCAGTTACTCGGCACAGTTTAATGAAAAACTGTTTTTT
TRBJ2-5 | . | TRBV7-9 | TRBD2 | CASTWTSGVQETQYF | TGTGCCAGCACCTGGACTAGCGGGGTCCAAGAGACCCAGTACTTC
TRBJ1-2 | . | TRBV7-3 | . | CASSLTFGGAGGYTF | TGTGCCAGCAGCTTAACGTTCGGGGGGGCTGGTGGCTACACCTTC
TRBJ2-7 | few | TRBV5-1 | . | CASSLMFGGCYEQYF | TGCGCCAGCAGTTTAATGTTCGGGGGCTGCTACGAGCAGTACTTC
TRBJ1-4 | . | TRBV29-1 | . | CSVGNRENEKLFF | TGCAGCGTTGGTAACAGGGAAAATGAAAAACTGTTTTTT
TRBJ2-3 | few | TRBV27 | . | CASSSWPGRTDTQYF | TGTGCCAGCAGTTCTTGGCCGGGACGCACAGATACGCAGTATTTT
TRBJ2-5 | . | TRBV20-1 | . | CSARSFSSGPARETQYF | TGCAGTGCTAGATCCTTCAGCTCCGGGCCTGCCAGGGAGACCCAGTACTTC
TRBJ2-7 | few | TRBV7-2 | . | CASSGSPTIRWEQYF | TGTGCCAGCAGCGGATCGCCGACGATACGGTGGGAGCAGTACTTC
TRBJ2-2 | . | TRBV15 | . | CATSRTRDSTGELFF | TGTGCCACCAGCAGAACTCGGGATTCCACCGGGGAGCTGTTTTTT
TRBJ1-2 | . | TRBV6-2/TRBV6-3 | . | CASSYSADPYGYTF | TGTGCCAGCAGTTACTCGGCGGACCCCTATGGCTACACCTTC
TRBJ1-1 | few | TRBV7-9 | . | CASSLPTLTEAFF | TGTGCCAGCAGCTTGCCTACGCTCACTGAAGCTTTCTTT
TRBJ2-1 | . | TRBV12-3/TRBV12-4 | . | CASTARYNEQFF | TGTGCCAGCACCGCCAGGTACAATGAGCAGTTCTTC
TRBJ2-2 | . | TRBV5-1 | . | CASSEGANTGELFF | TGCGCCAGCAGCGAAGGGGCGAACACCGGGGAGCTGTTTTTT
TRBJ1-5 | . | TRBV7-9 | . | CASRSQGINQPQHF | TGTGCCAGCAGGTCCCAGGGTATCAATCAGCCCCAGCATTTT
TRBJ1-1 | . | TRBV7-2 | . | CASSWKQGFGEAFF | TGTGCCAGCAGTTGGAAGCAGGGGTTTGGTGAAGCTTTCTTT
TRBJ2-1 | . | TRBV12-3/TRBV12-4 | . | CASSTYVSYNEQFF | TGTGCCAGCAGTACCTACGTCTCCTACAATGAGCAGTTCTTC
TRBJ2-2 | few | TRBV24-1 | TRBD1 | CATAGTANTGELFF | TGTGCCACAGCCGGGACAGCGAACACCGGGGAGCTGTTTTTT
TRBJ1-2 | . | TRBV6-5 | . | CASSLGWGRSGYTF | TGTGCCAGCAGTTTGGGGTGGGGTCGCTCTGGCTACACCTTC
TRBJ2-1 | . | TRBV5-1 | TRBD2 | CASSSRGLVNEQFF | TGCGCCAGCAGCTCAAGGGGACTAGTCAATGAGCAGTTCTTC
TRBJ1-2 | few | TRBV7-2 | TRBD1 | CASSSRQGASYGYTF | TGTGCCAGCAGCTCCCGACAGGGGGCGAGCTATGGCTACACCTTC
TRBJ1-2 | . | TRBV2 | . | CASSGGRVGGYTF | TGTGCCAGCAGTGGGGGCAGGGTGGGCGGCTACACCTTC
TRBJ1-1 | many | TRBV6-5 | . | CASSYSRLEGMNTEAFF | TGTGCCAGCAGTTACTCGCGGTTGGAGGGGATGAACACTGAAGCTTTCTTT
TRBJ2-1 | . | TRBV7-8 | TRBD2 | CASSALLAGEHNEQFF | TGTGCCAGCAGCGCCCTGTTAGCGGGGGAGCACAATGAGCAGTTCTTC
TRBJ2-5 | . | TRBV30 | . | CAWSVQLLTETQYF | TGTGCCTGGAGTGTTCAGCTCTTAACGGAGACCCAGTACTTC
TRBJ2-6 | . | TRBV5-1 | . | CASSLRGRAGANVLTF | TGCGCCAGCAGCTTGCGGGGTCGGGCTGGGGCCAACGTCCTGACTTTC
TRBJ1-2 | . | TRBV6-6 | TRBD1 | CASSRTGGNYGYTF | TGTGCCAGCAGTCGAACAGGGGGTAACTATGGCTACACCTTC
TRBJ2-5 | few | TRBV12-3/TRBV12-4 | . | CASSSSGGNLETQYF | TGTGCCAGCAGCTCCTCCGGGGGTAATTTGGAGACCCAGTACTTC
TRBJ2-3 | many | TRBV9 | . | CASSVGGARDTQYF | TGTGCCAGCAGCGTAGGGGGGGCCAGAGATACGCAGTATTTT